The rows below give T cell receptor beta chains drawn from one sample of a study of blood T cell repertoires in COVID-19. The data were produced by immunoSEQ multiplex PCR, yet TCRdb's version contains in-frame clones alone and is incomplete. The sample has 95,000 to 150,000 clones, 70% to 75% seen once; the top ten hold around 6.2%. Sequenced sample: peripheral blood. The receptors were sampled from a man of 80 years or more with COVID-19, enrolled during active disease. Each CDR3 is given with its conserved first and last residue. Each record gives: D gene, CDR3 length, J gene, clone size, V gene, CDR3 protein, CDR3 DNA. A D gene is named only where the DNA matches it firmly. The size of a clone is reported for some rows only, either as once, few or many, or as a class for expanded clones.

D gene: TRBD1
CDR3 length: 13
J gene: TRBJ2-1
clone size: .
V gene: TRBV29-1
CDR3 protein: CSVQQGELNEQFF
CDR3 DNA: TGCAGCGTTCAACAGGGGGAACTTAATGAGCAGTTCTTC

D gene: TRBD1
CDR3 length: 16
J gene: TRBJ1-5
clone size: .
V gene: TRBV6-1
CDR3 protein: CASSGVYGTGDQPQHF
CDR3 DNA: TGTGCCAGCAGTGGGGTTTACGGGACAGGGGATCAGCCCCAGCATTTT

D gene: TRBD1
CDR3 length: 17
J gene: TRBJ2-2
clone size: .
V gene: TRBV28
CDR3 protein: CASSLGSGQANTGELFF
CDR3 DNA: TGTGCCAGCAGTTTAGGGTCGGGACAGGCTAACACCGGGGAGCTGTTTTTT

D gene: TRBD1
CDR3 length: 13
J gene: TRBJ1-1
clone size: .
V gene: TRBV28
CDR3 protein: CASSPGGYTEAFF
CDR3 DNA: TGTGCCAGCAGTCCAGGGGGGTACACTGAAGCTTTCTTT

D gene: TRBD2
CDR3 length: 16
J gene: TRBJ2-1
clone size: .
V gene: TRBV15
CDR3 protein: CATSSGTSGRAIEQFF
CDR3 DNA: TGTGCCACCAGCAGTGGAACTAGCGGGAGGGCCATTGAGCAGTTCTTC

D gene: TRBD2
CDR3 length: 15
J gene: TRBJ2-1
clone size: .
V gene: TRBV3-1/TRBV3-2
CDR3 protein: CASSPLAGAYNEQFF
CDR3 DNA: TGTGCCAGCAGCCCCCTAGCGGGAGCTTACAATGAGCAGTTCTTC

D gene: TRBD1
CDR3 length: 14
J gene: TRBJ2-3
clone size: once
V gene: TRBV7-3
CDR3 protein: CASSLGGQENTQYF
CDR3 DNA: TGTGCCAGCAGCTTAGGGGGACAGGAAAATACGCAGTATTTT

D gene: .
CDR3 length: 14
J gene: TRBJ2-1
clone size: .
V gene: TRBV14
CDR3 protein: CASSQASSYNEQFF
CDR3 DNA: TGTGCCAGCAGCCAAGCGTCGAGCTACAATGAGCAGTTCTTC

D gene: .
CDR3 length: 16
J gene: TRBJ2-1
clone size: .
V gene: TRBV21-1
CDR3 protein: CASIQRGREGPNEQFF
CDR3 DNA: TGTGCCAGCATCCAAAGGGGCCGGGAGGGCCCCAATGAGCAGTTCTTC

D gene: TRBD1
CDR3 length: 14
J gene: TRBJ1-2
clone size: .
V gene: TRBV5-1
CDR3 protein: CASSAGTGLDGYTF
CDR3 DNA: TGCGCCAGCAGCGCCGGGACAGGGCTGGATGGCTACACCTTC

D gene: .
CDR3 length: 14
J gene: TRBJ1-1
clone size: .
V gene: TRBV10-3
CDR3 protein: CAISVTDWEGEAFF
CDR3 DNA: TGTGCCATCAGTGTCACGGACTGGGAGGGAGAAGCTTTCTTT

D gene: .
CDR3 length: 13
J gene: TRBJ2-7
clone size: .
V gene: TRBV18
CDR3 protein: CASSPGSFGEQYF
CDR3 DNA: TGTGCCAGCTCACCCGGGTCCTTTGGGGAGCAGTACTTC

D gene: .
CDR3 length: 15
J gene: TRBJ1-1
clone size: .
V gene: TRBV6-5
CDR3 protein: CASSSQIGGNTEAFF
CDR3 DNA: TGTGCCAGCAGTTCCCAGATTGGAGGGAACACTGAAGCTTTCTTT

D gene: TRBD1
CDR3 length: 14
J gene: TRBJ2-3
clone size: .
V gene: TRBV6-1
CDR3 protein: CASSEDRGTDTQYF
CDR3 DNA: TGTGCCAGCAGTGAAGACAGGGGTACAGATACGCAGTATTTT

D gene: TRBD1
CDR3 length: 12
J gene: TRBJ2-5
clone size: many
V gene: TRBV7-6
CDR3 protein: CASSKTGETQYF
CDR3 DNA: TGTGCCAGCAGCAAGACAGGGGAGACCCAGTACTTC

D gene: .
CDR3 length: 15
J gene: TRBJ1-1
clone size: few
V gene: TRBV2
CDR3 protein: CASGHTTGKNTEAFF
CDR3 DNA: TGTGCCAGCGGTCACACTACAGGGAAAAACACTGAAGCTTTCTTT

D gene: TRBD1
CDR3 length: 14
J gene: TRBJ1-4
clone size: .
V gene: TRBV5-1
CDR3 protein: CASSRDSTNEKLFF
CDR3 DNA: TGCGCCAGCAGCAGGGACAGTACTAATGAAAAACTGTTTTTT

D gene: TRBD1
CDR3 length: 16
J gene: TRBJ1-1
clone size: .
V gene: TRBV29-1
CDR3 protein: CSVEPRRTGQNTEAFF
CDR3 DNA: TGCAGCGTTGAACCCCGTCGGACAGGGCAGAACACTGAAGCTTTCTTT

D gene: TRBD1
CDR3 length: 15
J gene: TRBJ1-2
clone size: .
V gene: TRBV5-4
CDR3 protein: CASSSKQGAYYGYTF
CDR3 DNA: TGTGCCAGCAGCTCGAAGCAGGGGGCGTACTATGGCTACACCTTC

D gene: .
CDR3 length: 13
J gene: TRBJ1-2
clone size: .
V gene: TRBV6-4
CDR3 protein: CASIRFENYGYTF
CDR3 DNA: TGTGCCAGCATAAGATTCGAGAACTATGGCTACACCTTC

D gene: .
CDR3 length: 13
J gene: TRBJ2-7
clone size: once
V gene: TRBV27
CDR3 protein: CASSTGTLGEQYF
CDR3 DNA: TGTGCCAGTTCGACCGGGACATTGGGCGAGCAGTACTTC

D gene: TRBD1
CDR3 length: 15
J gene: TRBJ2-5
clone size: .
V gene: TRBV24-1
CDR3 protein: CATSDPGGQQETQYF
CDR3 DNA: TGTGCCACCAGTGATCCTGGGGGACAGCAAGAGACCCAGTACTTC

D gene: TRBD2
CDR3 length: 14
J gene: TRBJ2-1
clone size: few
V gene: TRBV15
CDR3 protein: CATSRGEGVNEQFF
CDR3 DNA: TGTGCCACCAGCAGAGGGGAGGGAGTGAATGAGCAGTTCTTC

D gene: .
CDR3 length: 15
J gene: TRBJ2-7
clone size: once
V gene: TRBV6-5
CDR3 protein: CASSRGIGRSYEQYF
CDR3 DNA: TGTGCCAGCAGTCGAGGTATCGGTCGGTCCTACGAGCAGTACTTC

D gene: TRBD1
CDR3 length: 17
J gene: TRBJ1-4
clone size: .
V gene: TRBV7-9
CDR3 protein: CASSALTGGKGDEKLFF
CDR3 DNA: TGTGCCAGCAGCGCCCTGACAGGGGGCAAAGGCGATGAAAAACTGTTTTTT

D gene: TRBD2
CDR3 length: 15
J gene: TRBJ2-1
clone size: .
V gene: TRBV20-1
CDR3 protein: CSASGAGGFMNEQFF
CDR3 DNA: TGCAGCGCTAGTGGAGCGGGAGGGTTTATGAATGAGCAGTTCTTC

D gene: .
CDR3 length: 13
J gene: TRBJ1-4
clone size: .
V gene: TRBV28
CDR3 protein: CASSTTGYEKLFF
CDR3 DNA: TGTGCCAGCAGTACAACAGGGTATGAAAAACTGTTTTTT

D gene: TRBD2
CDR3 length: 13
J gene: TRBJ2-1
clone size: .
V gene: TRBV29-1
CDR3 protein: CSAPGLGGNEQFF
CDR3 DNA: TGCAGCGCACCGGGACTAGGGGGGAATGAGCAGTTCTTC

D gene: TRBD2
CDR3 length: 15
J gene: TRBJ2-3
clone size: .
V gene: TRBV14
CDR3 protein: CASSSGTSVPDTQYF
CDR3 DNA: TGTGCCAGCAGCTCCGGGACTAGCGTTCCGGATACGCAGTATTTT

D gene: .
CDR3 length: 17
J gene: TRBJ1-3
clone size: .
V gene: TRBV28
CDR3 protein: CASSLPPYRLGGNTIYF
CDR3 DNA: TGTGCCAGCAGTTTACCCCCATACAGGTTAGGGGGAAACACCATATATTTT

D gene: TRBD2
CDR3 length: 18
J gene: TRBJ2-1
clone size: few
V gene: TRBV4-2
CDR3 protein: CASSQDLRVAGNYNEQFF
CDR3 DNA: TGTGCCAGCAGCCAAGATCTGAGAGTAGCGGGAAACTACAATGAGCAGTTCTTC

D gene: .
CDR3 length: 15
J gene: TRBJ2-1
clone size: .
V gene: TRBV4-3
CDR3 protein: CASSQGTTSYNEQFF
CDR3 DNA: TGCGCCAGCAGCCAAGGAACAACCTCCTACAATGAGCAGTTCTTC

D gene: .
CDR3 length: 15
J gene: TRBJ2-5
clone size: .
V gene: TRBV15
CDR3 protein: CATSRDAGNKETQYF
CDR3 DNA: TGTGCCACCAGCAGAGATGCGGGGAACAAAGAGACCCAGTACTTC

D gene: TRBD2
CDR3 length: 15
J gene: TRBJ2-5
clone size: .
V gene: TRBV5-1
CDR3 protein: CASSRGTSGQETQYF
CDR3 DNA: TGCGCCAGCAGTCGGGGGACTAGCGGACAAGAGACCCAGTACTTC

D gene: .
CDR3 length: 14
J gene: TRBJ2-7
clone size: .
V gene: TRBV4-2
CDR3 protein: CASSQGSDTYEQYF
CDR3 DNA: TGTGCCAGCAGCCAAGGTTCAGACACCTACGAGCAGTACTTC

D gene: .
CDR3 length: 13
J gene: TRBJ2-1
clone size: once
V gene: TRBV6-6
CDR3 protein: CASSFYRTDEQFF
CDR3 DNA: TGTGCCAGCAGTTTTTACAGGACCGATGAGCAGTTCTTC

D gene: .
CDR3 length: 12
J gene: TRBJ1-2
clone size: .
V gene: TRBV28
CDR3 protein: CASSPLEGGYTF
CDR3 DNA: TGTGCCAGCAGTCCCCTGGAGGGTGGCTACACCTTC

D gene: .
CDR3 length: 15
J gene: TRBJ1-1
clone size: once
V gene: TRBV5-5
CDR3 protein: CASSLGQSTYTEAFF
CDR3 DNA: TGTGCCAGCAGCTTGGGACAATCGACGTACACTGAAGCTTTCTTT

D gene: .
CDR3 length: 17
J gene: TRBJ2-6
clone size: .
V gene: TRBV4-2
CDR3 protein: CASSQEALGAGANVLTF
CDR3 DNA: TGTGCCAGCAGCCAAGAGGCGTTAGGGGCCGGGGCCAACGTCCTGACTTTC

D gene: .
CDR3 length: 17
J gene: TRBJ2-7
clone size: .
V gene: TRBV28
CDR3 protein: CASSLGGFGARAGEQYF
CDR3 DNA: TGTGCCAGCAGTTTAGGGGGATTCGGGGCACGAGCGGGCGAGCAGTACTTC

D gene: .
CDR3 length: 13
J gene: TRBJ1-1
clone size: .
V gene: TRBV28
CDR3 protein: CASRAGGNTEAFF
CDR3 DNA: TGTGCCAGCAGAGCAGGAGGGAACACTGAAGCTTTCTTT

D gene: .
CDR3 length: 14
J gene: TRBJ2-7
clone size: .
V gene: TRBV7-9
CDR3 protein: CASSWRAPLGEQYF
CDR3 DNA: TGTGCCAGCAGTTGGAGGGCCCCCCTCGGCGAGCAGTACTTC

D gene: TRBD2
CDR3 length: 15
J gene: TRBJ2-1
clone size: .
V gene: TRBV11-1
CDR3 protein: CASRGGRASYNEQFF
CDR3 DNA: TGTGCCAGCAGAGGCGGGAGGGCCTCCTACAATGAGCAGTTCTTC

D gene: TRBD2
CDR3 length: 16
J gene: TRBJ2-1
clone size: .
V gene: TRBV5-6
CDR3 protein: CASSLEGLAGVYEQFF
CDR3 DNA: TGTGCCAGCAGCCTGGAGGGACTAGCGGGAGTCTATGAGCAGTTCTTC

D gene: .
CDR3 length: 14
J gene: TRBJ1-1
clone size: few
V gene: TRBV18
CDR3 protein: CASSRSGGNTEAFF
CDR3 DNA: TGTGCCAGCTCTAGATCGGGGGGAAACACTGAAGCTTTCTTT

D gene: .
CDR3 length: 14
J gene: TRBJ2-2
clone size: .
V gene: TRBV13
CDR3 protein: CASSSREHTGELFF
CDR3 DNA: TGTGCCAGCAGCTCCCGGGAGCACACCGGGGAGCTGTTTTTT

D gene: .
CDR3 length: 16
J gene: TRBJ2-1
clone size: .
V gene: TRBV5-8
CDR3 protein: CASSLVYGSSYNEQFF
CDR3 DNA: TGTGCCAGCAGCTTGGTTTATGGGAGCTCCTACAATGAGCAGTTCTTC

D gene: .
CDR3 length: 13
J gene: TRBJ1-6
clone size: .
V gene: TRBV2
CDR3 protein: CASRQGLNSPLHF
CDR3 DNA: TGTGCCAGCAGACAGGGCCTTAATTCACCCCTCCACTTT

D gene: .
CDR3 length: 13
J gene: TRBJ2-7
clone size: few
V gene: TRBV10-3
CDR3 protein: CAITHTGSYEQYF
CDR3 DNA: TGTGCCATCACCCACACAGGCTCCTACGAGCAGTACTTC

D gene: .
CDR3 length: 13
J gene: TRBJ2-1
clone size: .
V gene: TRBV6-5
CDR3 protein: CASNQEVYNEQFF
CDR3 DNA: TGTGCCAGCAATCAGGAGGTCTACAATGAGCAGTTCTTC

D gene: .
CDR3 length: 13
J gene: TRBJ1-3
clone size: .
V gene: TRBV4-1
CDR3 protein: CASSQGVQNTIYF
CDR3 DNA: TGCGCCAGCAGCCAAGGCGTCCAAAACACCATATATTTT

D gene: .
CDR3 length: 12
J gene: TRBJ1-4
clone size: once
V gene: TRBV6-6
CDR3 protein: CASRQINEKLFF
CDR3 DNA: TGTGCCAGCAGACAGATTAATGAAAAACTGTTTTTT

D gene: .
CDR3 length: 13
J gene: TRBJ2-5
clone size: .
V gene: TRBV2
CDR3 protein: CASSGPGGETQYF
CDR3 DNA: TGTGCCAGCAGTGGGCCCGGGGGAGAGACCCAGTACTTC

D gene: .
CDR3 length: 16
J gene: TRBJ1-5
clone size: .
V gene: TRBV6-1
CDR3 protein: CASSGGGWEGNQPQHF
CDR3 DNA: TGTGCCAGCAGTGGGGGTGGTTGGGAGGGCAATCAGCCCCAGCATTTT

D gene: TRBD2
CDR3 length: 15
J gene: TRBJ2-1
clone size: .
V gene: TRBV24-1
CDR3 protein: CATSDWSGRKNEQFF
CDR3 DNA: TGTGCCACCAGTGACTGGAGCGGGAGGAAGAATGAGCAGTTCTTC